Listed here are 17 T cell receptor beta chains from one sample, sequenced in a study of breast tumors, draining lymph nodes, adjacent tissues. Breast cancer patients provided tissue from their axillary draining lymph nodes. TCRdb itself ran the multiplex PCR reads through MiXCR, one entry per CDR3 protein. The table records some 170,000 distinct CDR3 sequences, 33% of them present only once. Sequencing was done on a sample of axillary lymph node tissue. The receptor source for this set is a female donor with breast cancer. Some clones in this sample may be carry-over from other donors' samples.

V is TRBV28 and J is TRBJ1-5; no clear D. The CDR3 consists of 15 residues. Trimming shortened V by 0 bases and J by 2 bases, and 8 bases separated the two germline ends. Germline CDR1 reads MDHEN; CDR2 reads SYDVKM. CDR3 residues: CASSLWGSGNQPQHF. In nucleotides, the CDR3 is TGTGCCAGCAGTTTATGGGGAAGTGGCAATCAGCCCCAGCATTTT.

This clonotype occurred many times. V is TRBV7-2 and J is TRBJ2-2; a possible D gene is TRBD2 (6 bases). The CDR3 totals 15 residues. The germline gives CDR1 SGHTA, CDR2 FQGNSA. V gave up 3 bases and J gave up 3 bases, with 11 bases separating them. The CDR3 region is CASSFRRVDTGELFF. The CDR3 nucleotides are TGTGCCAGCAGCTTTAGGAGGGTCGACACCGGGGAGCTGTTTTTT.

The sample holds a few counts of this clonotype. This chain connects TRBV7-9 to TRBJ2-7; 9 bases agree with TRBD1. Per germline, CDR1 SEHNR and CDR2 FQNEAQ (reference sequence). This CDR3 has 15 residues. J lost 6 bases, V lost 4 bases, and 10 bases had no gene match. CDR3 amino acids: CASSSSGTGNLEQYF. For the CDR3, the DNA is TGTGCCAGCAGCTCCTCCGGGACAGGGAATCTCGAGCAGTACTTC.

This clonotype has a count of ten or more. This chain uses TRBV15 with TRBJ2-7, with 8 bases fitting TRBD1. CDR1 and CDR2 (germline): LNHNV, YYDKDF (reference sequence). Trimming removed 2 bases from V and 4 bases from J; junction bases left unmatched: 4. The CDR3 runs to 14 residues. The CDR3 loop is CATSRRTGMYEQYF. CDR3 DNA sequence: TGTGCCACCAGCAGAAGGACAGGGATGTACGAGCAGTACTTC.

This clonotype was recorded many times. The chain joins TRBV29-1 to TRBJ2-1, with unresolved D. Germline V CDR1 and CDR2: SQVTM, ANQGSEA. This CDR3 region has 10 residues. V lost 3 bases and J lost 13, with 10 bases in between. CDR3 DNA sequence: TGCAGCGTTGATCGACTCCCACAGTTCTTC. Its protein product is CSVDRLPQFF.

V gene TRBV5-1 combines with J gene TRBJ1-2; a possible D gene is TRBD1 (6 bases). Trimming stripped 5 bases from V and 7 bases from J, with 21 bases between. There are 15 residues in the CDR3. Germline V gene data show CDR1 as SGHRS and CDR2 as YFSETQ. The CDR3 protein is CASSHLRGGQGGYTF. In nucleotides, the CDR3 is TGCGCCAGCAGTCACCTCAGGGGCGGTCAGGGTGGCTACACCTTC.

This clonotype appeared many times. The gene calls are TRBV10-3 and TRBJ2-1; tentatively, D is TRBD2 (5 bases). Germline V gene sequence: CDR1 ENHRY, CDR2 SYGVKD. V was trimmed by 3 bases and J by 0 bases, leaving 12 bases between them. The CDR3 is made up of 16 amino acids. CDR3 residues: CAISDKSGISYNEQFF. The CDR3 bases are TGTGCCATCAGTGATAAATCGGGAATCTCCTACAATGAGCAGTTCTTC.

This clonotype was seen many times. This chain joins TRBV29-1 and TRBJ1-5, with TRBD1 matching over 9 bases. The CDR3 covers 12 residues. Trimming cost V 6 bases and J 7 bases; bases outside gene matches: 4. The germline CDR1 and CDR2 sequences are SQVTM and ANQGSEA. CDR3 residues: CSVADRGQPQHF. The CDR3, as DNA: TGCAGCGTGGCGGACAGGGGACAGCCCCAGCATTTT.

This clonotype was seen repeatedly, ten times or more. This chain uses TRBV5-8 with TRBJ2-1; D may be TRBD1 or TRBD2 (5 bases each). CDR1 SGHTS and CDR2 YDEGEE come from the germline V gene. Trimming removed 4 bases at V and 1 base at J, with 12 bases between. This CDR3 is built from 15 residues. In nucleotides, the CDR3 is TGTGCCAGCAGCCCCGGGACCCTGTCCTACAATGAGCAGTTCTTC. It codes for CASSPGTLSYNEQFF.

CDR3 loop: CSATTGGAGNTEAFF. CDR3 nucleotides: TGCAGTGCTACCACAGGGGGCGCCGGGAACACTGAAGCTTTCTTT. This rearrangement joins TRBV20-1 to TRBJ1-1; 9 bases fit TRBD1. Germline loops: CDR1 DFQATT, CDR2 SNEGSKA (reference sequence). V trimming: 4 bases; J trimming: 1 base; junction bases outside the gene matches: 7. The CDR3 spans 15 residues.

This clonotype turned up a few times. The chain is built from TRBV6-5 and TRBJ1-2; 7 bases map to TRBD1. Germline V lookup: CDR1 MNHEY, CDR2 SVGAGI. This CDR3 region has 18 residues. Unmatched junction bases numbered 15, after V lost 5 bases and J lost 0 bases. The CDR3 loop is CASSPTVRQGIANYGYTF. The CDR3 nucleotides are TGTGCCAGCAGTCCGACCGTGCGACAGGGAATAGCTAACTATGGCTACACCTTC.

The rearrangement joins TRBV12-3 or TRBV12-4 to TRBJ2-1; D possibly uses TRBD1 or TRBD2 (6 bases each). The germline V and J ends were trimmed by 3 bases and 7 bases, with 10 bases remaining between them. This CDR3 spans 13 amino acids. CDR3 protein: CASSFGGINEQFF. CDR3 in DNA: TGTGCCAGCAGTTTCGGGGGCATTAATGAGCAGTTCTTC.

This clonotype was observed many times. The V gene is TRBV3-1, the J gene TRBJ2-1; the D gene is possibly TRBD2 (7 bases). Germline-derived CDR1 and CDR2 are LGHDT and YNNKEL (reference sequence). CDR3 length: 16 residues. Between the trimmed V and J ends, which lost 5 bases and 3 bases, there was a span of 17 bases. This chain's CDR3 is CASSAWRGPVYNEQFF. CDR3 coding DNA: TGTGCCAGCAGCGCCTGGCGGGGGCCGGTCTACAATGAGCAGTTCTTC.

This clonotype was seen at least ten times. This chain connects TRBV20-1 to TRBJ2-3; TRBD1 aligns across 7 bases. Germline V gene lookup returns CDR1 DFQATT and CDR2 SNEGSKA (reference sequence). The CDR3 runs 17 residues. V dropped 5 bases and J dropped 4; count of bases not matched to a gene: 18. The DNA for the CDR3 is TGCAGTGCTCGCCGACAGGGCGGGCCATGGCGTCCAGATACGCAGTATTTT. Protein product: CSARRQGGPWRPDTQYF.

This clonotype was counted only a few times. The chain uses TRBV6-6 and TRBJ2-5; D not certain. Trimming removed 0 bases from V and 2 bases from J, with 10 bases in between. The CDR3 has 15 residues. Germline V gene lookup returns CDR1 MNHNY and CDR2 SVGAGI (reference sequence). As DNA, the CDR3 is TGTGCCAGCAGTTACTCTGGGCAGGCGCAAGAGACCCAGTACTTC. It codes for CASSYSGQAQETQYF.

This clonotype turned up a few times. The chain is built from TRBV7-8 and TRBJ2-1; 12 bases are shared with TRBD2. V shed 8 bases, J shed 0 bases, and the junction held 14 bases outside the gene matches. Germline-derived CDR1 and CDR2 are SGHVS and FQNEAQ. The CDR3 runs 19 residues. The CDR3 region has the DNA TGTGCCAGCTCAGCCGGACTAGCGGGGCTGACTAGCTCCTACAATGAGCAGTTCTTC. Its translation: CASSAGLAGLTSSYNEQFF.

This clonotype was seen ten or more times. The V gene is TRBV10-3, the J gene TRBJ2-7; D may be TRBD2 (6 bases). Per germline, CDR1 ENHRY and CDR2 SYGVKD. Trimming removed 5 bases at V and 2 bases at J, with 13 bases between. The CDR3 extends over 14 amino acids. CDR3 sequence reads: CAISPQGGPYEQYF. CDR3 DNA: TGTGCCATCAGTCCTCAGGGAGGTCCCTACGAGCAGTACTTC.